These 15 T cell receptor beta chains were sequenced from one sample in a study of blood T cell repertoires in COVID-19. Clones were sequenced by immunoSEQ multiplex PCR, and TCRdb holds only the in-frame ones, with some missing. The repertoire holds about 250,000 clones, with about nine tenths as singletons. The sequenced material came from peripheral blood. Receptors were obtained from a woman in her thirties or forties who had recovered from COVID-19.

The J gene is TRBJ2-7, the V gene TRBV3-1 (or the pseudogene TRBV3-2), with 12 bases fitting TRBD2. The CDR3 loop spans 15 amino acids. The germline CDR1 and CDR2 sequences are LGHDT and YNNKEL (reference sequence). Losses at the gene ends were 4 bases for V and 5 bases for J; bases not matched to a gene: 6. The CDR3 sequence: CASSLLAGGGNEQYF. DNA for the CDR3: TGTGCCAGCAGCCTTCTAGCGGGAGGGGGGAACGAGCAGTACTTC.

This clone has just a few counts. The chain combines TRBV19 with TRBJ2-1; 11 bases match TRBD1. J lost 0 bases, V lost 5 bases, and 3 bases had no gene match. The CDR3 is 16 amino acids. Per the germline V gene, CDR1 is LNHDA and CDR2 is SQIVND (reference sequence). The chain's CDR3 is CASSPGTGGSYNEQFF. DNA for the CDR3: TGTGCCAGTAGTCCCGGGACAGGGGGCTCCTACAATGAGCAGTTCTTC.

The chain is built from TRBV19 and TRBJ2-1; D is undetermined. Trimming removed 7 bases from V and 0 bases from J, with 16 bases in between. Per germline, CDR1 LNHDA and CDR2 SQIVND (reference sequence). This CDR3 has 16 amino acids. The CDR3 is CASTPTQAPSYNEQFF. The CDR3 nucleotides are TGTGCCAGTACCCCCACGCAAGCGCCCTCCTACAATGAGCAGTTCTTC.

The CDR3 is CASSPTGAGDYGYTF. The CDR3 DNA reads as TGTGCCAGCAGTCCGACAGGGGCTGGGGATTATGGCTACACCTTC. The chain links TRBV6-5 to TRBJ1-2, with 8 bases identical to TRBD1. CDR3 size: 15 residues. The V and J ends lost 5 bases and 5 bases, in that order; junction bases with no gene match: 10. In germline, CDR1 is MNHEY, CDR2 SVGAGI.

J is TRBJ2-7 and V is TRBV28; D uncertain. CDR3 length: 16 residues. V lost 3 bases, J lost 4 bases, and 19 bases lay in between. Looked up from germline, CDR1 is MDHEN and CDR2 is SYDVKM. The CDR3 spells CASSFFFAAGGYEQYF. CDR3 bases: TGTGCCAGCAGTTTCTTTTTCGCGGCTGGTGGTTACGAGCAGTACTTC.

J is TRBJ2-1 and V is TRBV2; 7 nucleotides match TRBD2. The CDR3 has 16 residues. Per the germline V gene, CDR1 is SNHLY and CDR2 is FYNNEI. The junction had 7 bases not matched to a gene; V was cut back by 5 bases and J by 0 bases. The CDR3 DNA reads as TGTGCCAGCAGTTCCTTCGGGGGGAGCTCCTACAATGAGCAGTTCTTC. It encodes CASSSFGGSSYNEQFF.

The rearrangement links TRBV9 to TRBJ2-7; TRBD2 agrees at 9 bases. Per germline, CDR1 SGDLS and CDR2 YYNGEE. The V segment lost 3 bases and the J segment 5 bases; nucleotides outside the gene matches: 6. This CDR3 region has 14 residues. CDR3: CASSGAGGSNEQYF. Here the CDR3 DNA reads TGTGCCAGCAGCGGGGCGGGAGGGTCTAACGAGCAGTACTTC.

This chain joins TRBV29-1 and TRBJ2-7; 7 positions match TRBD2. The CDR3 spans 13 residues. Germline CDR1 and CDR2: SQVTM and ANQGSEA. V lost 4 bases and J lost 3; bases outside the gene matches: 6. The CDR3 DNA sequence: TGCAGCGTTGCGGTGCGGGAGAGCTACGAGCAGTACTTC. Translating gives CSVAVRESYEQYF.

V and J are TRBV19 and TRBJ1-5; TRBD1 agrees at 10 bases. This CDR3 comprises 16 residues. CDR1 is LNHDA and CDR2 is SQIVND in the germline V gene (reference sequence). The V and J ends lost 6 bases and 7 bases, in that order; junction bases with no gene match: 12. The CDR3 sequence: CASSHRDRGEDQPQHF. As DNA, the CDR3 is TGTGCCAGTAGCCACCGGGACAGGGGCGAAGACCAGCCCCAGCATTTT.

The genes are TRBV30 and TRBJ2-7, with 15 positions matching TRBD2. The CDR3 extends over 14 amino acids. Per the germline V gene, CDR1 is GTSNPN and CDR2 is SVGIG (reference sequence). J gave up 6 bases and V 5 bases, and 5 bases lay outside the gene matches. CDR3 coding DNA: TGTGCCTGGGCCGGGACTAGCGGGAGGCGCGAGCAGTACTTC. It encodes CAWAGTSGRREQYF.

The V call is TRBV27, the J call TRBJ1-2; possible D gene TRBD1, 6 bases. The germline V and J ends were trimmed by 4 bases and 7 bases, with 16 bases remaining between them. Germline loops: CDR1 MNHEY, CDR2 SMNVEV (reference sequence). The CDR3 runs to 14 residues. CDR3 DNA sequence: TGTGCCAGCAGTTCGGACAGAACCTTTATTGGCTACACCTTC. Its translation: CASSSDRTFIGYTF.

The chain is built from TRBV10-2 and TRBJ2-3, with D tentatively TRBD2 (5 bases). Per the germline V gene, CDR1 is WSHSY and CDR2 is SAAADI. V lost 3 bases to trimming and J lost 4 bases, with 20 bases between them. This CDR3 comprises 17 residues. CDR3 bases: TGCGCCAGCAGTGATCTTGGGAGAAGGGTTTCGGCAGATACGCAGTATTTT. Amino acid sequence: CASSDLGRRVSADTQYF.

The CDR3 is CASTGDPNVLTF. As DNA, the CDR3 is TGTGCCAGCACAGGGGACCCCAACGTCCTGACTTTC. The V call is TRBV2, the J call TRBJ2-6; a weak D match, TRBD1 (6 bases). Germline loops: CDR1 SNHLY, CDR2 FYNNEI. The CDR3 runs to 12 residues. Trimming stripped 7 bases from V and 8 bases from J, with 9 bases between.

This clone was counted between two and nine times. The chain has TRBV5-1 and TRBJ2-5; 9 nucleotides agree with TRBD1. The CDR3 contains 14 residues. Germline V gene sequence: CDR1 SGHRS, CDR2 YFSETQ. V shed 7 bases, J shed 4 bases, and the junction held 8 bases outside the gene matches. This CDR3 is CASLDTGGGETQYF. CDR3 nucleotide sequence: TGCGCCAGCCTCGATACAGGGGGCGGAGAGACCCAGTACTTC.

This chain connects TRBV24-1 to TRBJ2-1; 7 bases are a match to TRBD2. Germline CDR1 KGHDR, CDR2 SFDVKD. After removal of 3 bases from V and 7 bases from J, the junction contained 14 bases not matched to a gene. The length of the CDR3 is 17 residues. The CDR3 spells CATSDPSGTRLGNEQFF. For the CDR3, the DNA is TGTGCCACCAGTGATCCCAGCGGGACGCGACTCGGGAATGAGCAGTTCTTC.